This T cell receptor beta chain emerged from a study of brain T cells in children with intractable seizures. Germline loops: CDR1 SGHDN, CDR2 FVKESK. This CDR3 region has 15 residues. V was pared by 1 base and J by 4 bases, with 13 bases between. Clones were read by immunoSEQ multiplex PCR, and TCRdb kept only the in-frame ones, dropping some. The data contain 300,000 to 400,000 clones, over 90% of them singletons. Time point denoted: blood from clinic visit 5 months post-surgery; TSC patient then seizure free. Sequenced here: peripheral blood, sampled about 5 months after surgery. This chain uses TRBV14 with TRBJ1-2; D possibly corresponds to TRBD1 (5 bases). The TCR sequence derives from a boy under two years old with tuberous sclerosis and intractable seizures. The CDR3 spells CASSQGPGRSYGYTF. The CDR3 DNA sequence: TGTGCCAGCAGCCAAGGCCCAGGGAGGAGCTATGGCTACACCTTC.